The next 30 T cell receptor beta chains were all read from a single sample in a study of cytomegalovirus exposure and HLA in healthy donors. A multiplex PCR was run with 60 Vbeta primers and 13 Jbeta primers. Assay used: immunoSEQ multiplex PCR; TCRdb lists only in-frame clones, some missing. The sample gives approximately 140,000 clones, less than 85% of which show up once; around 6.6% is in the top ten. The specimen was PBMCs. The receptors were sampled from a man aged 45-65 years in good health and CMV-seropositive.

This chain uses TRBV27 with TRBJ2-7; TRBD2 might be the D (6 bases). Trimming pared 2 bases from V and 7 bases from J, leaving 18 bases between. From germline, CDR1 is MNHEY and CDR2 SMNVEV (reference sequence). The CDR3 runs to 15 residues. CDR3 residues: CASSLGGTGQGEQYF. CDR3 DNA sequence: TGTGCCAGCAGTTTAGGGGGGACGGGCCAAGGGGAGCAGTACTTC.

The CDR3 spells CASSSRQGGGYTF. In nucleotides, the CDR3 is TGTGCCAGCAGTTCAAGACAGGGCGGTGGCTACACCTTC. The chain is built from TRBV28 and TRBJ1-2, with 7 bases that match TRBD1. Germline V gives CDR1 MDHEN, CDR2 SYDVKM. The CDR3 extends over 13 amino acids. The trim removed 4 bases at V and 7 bases at J, leaving 6 bases unmatched.

In its sample, this clone was seen once. This chain uses TRBV7-6 with TRBJ2-5; perhaps TRBD1 as D (6 bases). This CDR3 has 16 amino acids. Trimming took off 5 bases at V and 1 base at J, with 17 bases between the two ends. Germline CDR1 SGHVS, CDR2 FNYEAQ. CDR3: CASSTQQGLLQETQYF. In DNA form, the CDR3 reads TGTGCCAGCAGCACCCAACAGGGCCTACTCCAAGAGACCCAGTACTTC.

This clone was observed a handful of times. Relative to the germline gene, one junction end is altered; a read error may explain this. This rearrangement joins TRBV28 to TRBJ1-3; the D gene is possibly TRBD1 (6 bases). In germline, CDR1 is MDHEN, CDR2 SYDVKM. This CDR3 spans 12 amino acids. The CDR3 sequence is CASSAGPRTEIF. The DNA for the CDR3 is TGTGCCAGCAGTGCCGGGCCCAGGACAGAGATTTTT.

The V gene is TRBV4-2, the J gene TRBJ2-3, with a possible D match to TRBD1 (5 bases). Germline V lookup: CDR1 LGHNA, CDR2 YNFKEQ. The CDR3 sequence is 14 residues long. Trimming left V 0 bases short and J 2 bases short, with 6 bases between. The CDR3: CASSQDRVTDTQYF. The CDR3 DNA sequence: TGTGCCAGCAGCCAAGACAGGGTCACAGATACGCAGTATTTT.

The genes are TRBV15 and TRBJ1-4, with a weak D call TRBD1 (6 bases). V was pared by 8 bases and J by 2 bases, with 9 bases between. Germline V lookup: CDR1 LNHNV, CDR2 YYDKDF (reference sequence). This CDR3 comprises 13 residues. The CDR3 DNA reads TGTGCCACCTCAAGGGGGACTAATGAAAAACTGTTTTTT. It codes for CATSRGTNEKLFF.

The chain has TRBV2 and TRBJ2-7; D call uncertain. Trimming stripped 2 bases from V and 2 bases from J, with 4 bases between. The CDR3 is 12 residues long. Germline lookup yields CDR1 SNHLY and CDR2 FYNNEI. The CDR3 sequence: CASSELTYEQYF. For the CDR3, the DNA is TGTGCCAGCAGTGAATTAACCTACGAGCAGTACTTC.

The chain recombines TRBV2 with TRBJ2-7, with 7 bases aligning to TRBD1. CDR1 SNHLY and CDR2 FYNNEI come from the germline V gene. This CDR3 has 13 residues. J was trimmed by 5 bases and V by 5 bases; bases with no gene match: 6. For the CDR3, the DNA is TGTGCCAGCAGTCGGGTAGGGGGCCACGAGCAGTACTTC. This gives the protein CASSRVGGHEQYF. Filled out from reference TRBV2 and TRBJ2-7, the complete variable domain reads EPEVTQTPSHQVTQMGQEVILRCVPISNHLYFYWYRQILGQKVEFLVSFYNNEISEKSEIFDDQFSVERPDGSNFTLKIRSTKLEDSAMYFCASSRVGGHEQYFGPGTRLTVT.

The genes are TRBV27 and TRBJ2-7; 7 nucleotides match TRBD1. This CDR3 has 13 amino acids. The germline V gene encodes CDR1 MNHEY and CDR2 SMNVEV (reference sequence). The J segment lost 5 bases and the V segment lost 5 bases, leaving 6 bases of the junction unmatched. For the CDR3, the DNA is TGTGCCAGCAGTCCGACAGGGTTCCACGAGCAGTACTTC. It encodes CASSPTGFHEQYF.

The chain employs TRBV5-1 and TRBJ2-6, with TRBD1 as a possible D gene (5 bases). Deletions cut 4 bases from V and 0 bases from J, with 11 bases between. Germline lookup yields CDR1 SGHRS and CDR2 YFSETQ. There are 16 residues in the CDR3. The CDR3 region has the DNA TGCGCCAGCAGCATCCGACAGAGCTCTGGGGCCAACGTCCTGACTTTC. This sequence encodes CASSIRQSSGANVLTF.

This clone was picked up a small number of times. Written as DNA, the CDR3 is TGTGCCATCAGACCGAGCCTTAATGAAAAACTGTTTTTT. Its translation is CAIRPSLNEKLFF. This chain uses TRBV10-3 with TRBJ1-4; D not resolved. The CDR3 length is 13 residues. The V and J ends lost 6 bases and 4 bases respectively, with 9 bases between them. Per germline, CDR1 ENHRY and CDR2 SYGVKD.

J is TRBJ1-2 and V is TRBV6-1; 8 bases align to TRBD1. Germline CDR1 reads MNHNS; CDR2 reads SASEGT. Trimming took 7 bases from V and 4 from J; bases not matched to a gene: 11. CDR3 size: 15 residues. The CDR3 DNA reads as TGTGCCAGCACCAATACAGGGGGTACTTCCTATGGCTACACCTTC. It specifies CASTNTGGTSYGYTF.

This clone has a single count. The chain employs TRBV7-6 and TRBJ2-3, with 7 bases fitting TRBD2. V dropped 5 bases and J dropped 2; count of bases not matched to a gene: 10. There are 16 residues in the CDR3. Per germline, CDR1 SGHVS and CDR2 FNYEAQ. The CDR3 nucleotides are TGTGCCAGCAGCCCCTGGAAGCGGGACCCCACAGATACGCAGTATTTT. Protein sequence: CASSPWKRDPTDTQYF.

This clone was observed a single time. The chain carries TRBV27 and TRBJ1-1, with 12 bases aligning to TRBD1. Trimming took 6 bases from V and 5 from J; bases not matched to a gene: 7. The CDR3 length is 15 residues. Germline lookup yields CDR1 MNHEY and CDR2 SMNVEV (reference sequence). CDR3 loop: CASRGQGARQTEAFF. DNA for the CDR3: TGTGCCAGCAGGGGACAGGGGGCGCGACAGACTGAAGCTTTCTTT.

The chain couples TRBV23-1 to TRBJ2-2, with D unresolved. TRBV23-1 is annotated as an ORF whose role is uncertain. The CDR3 length is 15 residues. Trimming removed 6 bases at V and 0 bases at J, with 11 bases between. CDR3 DNA: TGCGCCAGCAGCCGAGGCGGTACGAACACCGGGGAGCTGTTTTTT. Its protein product is CASSRGGTNTGELFF.

The J gene is TRBJ2-7, the V gene TRBV28, with TRBD1 as a possible D gene (5 bases). V lost 6 bases, J lost 6 bases, and 12 bases lay in between. Germline V gene lookup returns CDR1 MDHEN and CDR2 SYDVKM. The CDR3 is 12 residues long. CDR3: CASSSHRSEQYF. CDR3 DNA sequence: TGTGCCAGCAGCTCACACAGGAGCGAGCAGTACTTC.

This chain joins TRBV28 and TRBJ1-6; no reliable D call. The CDR3 is 13 residues long. The germline gives CDR1 MDHEN, CDR2 SYDVKM. V gave up 7 bases and J gave up 6 bases, with 10 bases separating them. This chain's CDR3 is CASIPGSNSPLHF. The CDR3 nucleotides are TGTGCCAGCATCCCCGGGTCTAATTCACCCCTCCACTTT.

This clone was seen once. This chain uses TRBV7-6 with TRBJ2-7; 11 bases are a match to TRBD2. This CDR3 has 14 residues. Germline trimming cut 4 bases from V and 3 bases from J; bases unmatched to any gene: 2. Per germline, CDR1 SGHVS and CDR2 FNYEAQ. The CDR3 DNA follows: TGTGCCAGCAGCTCAACTAGCGGGGGCTACGAGCAGTACTTC. Residues: CASSSTSGGYEQYF.

The V call is TRBV27, the J call TRBJ2-7; TRBD1 is a possible D gene (5 bases). The CDR3 covers 13 residues. CDR1 is MNHEY and CDR2 is SMNVEV in the germline V gene (reference sequence). The germline V and J ends were trimmed by 5 bases and 6 bases, with 14 bases remaining between them. CDR3 nucleotide sequence: TGTGCCAGCAGTATGGCTTCCAGGGTCGAGCAGTACTTC. Protein product: CASSMASRVEQYF.

The table lists this clone with a count of one. CDR3 nucleotides: TGTGCCAGCAGTTGGGACAGGGGGTGGGATGGCTACACCTTC. Amino acid sequence: CASSWDRGWDGYTF. The chain uses TRBV28 and TRBJ1-2, with 11 bases matching TRBD1. CDR3 length: 14 amino acids. Germline-derived CDR1 and CDR2 are MDHEN and SYDVKM. The V gene end was trimmed by 4 bases and the J gene end by 6 bases; junction bases not matched to a gene: 4.

There are a few counts of this clone. The chain joins TRBV2 to TRBJ2-7; D is possibly TRBD1 (5 bases). V was clipped by 5 bases and J by 6 bases, with 14 bases between them. CDR3 length: 13 residues. Germline CDR1 reads SNHLY; CDR2 reads FYNNEI. The CDR3 bases are TGTGCCAGCAGTCTAGTTACCCAGGGCGAGCAGTACTTC. Translated: CASSLVTQGEQYF.

The chain is built from TRBV5-1 and TRBJ1-1; the D is unclear. CDR1 is SGHRS and CDR2 is YFSETQ in the germline V gene. The CDR3 runs 15 residues. The germline V and J ends were trimmed by 1 base and 0 bases, with 10 bases remaining between them. CDR3 sequence reads: CASSLWGVMNTEAFF. CDR3 DNA: TGCGCCAGCAGCTTGTGGGGAGTAATGAACACTGAAGCTTTCTTT.

V gene TRBV2 combines with J gene TRBJ1-4, with 8 bases matching TRBD1. Germline V gene sequence: CDR1 SNHLY, CDR2 FYNNEI. Trimming took 1 base from V and 8 from J; bases not matched to a gene: 6. This CDR3 is 15 amino acids long. CDR3 amino acids: CASSEVDRGNEKLFF. Written as DNA, the CDR3 is TGTGCCAGCAGTGAAGTTGACAGGGGCAACGAAAAACTGTTTTTT.

The chain carries TRBV18 and TRBJ1-3; D uncertain. The CDR3 length is 15 residues. V dropped 6 bases and J dropped 4 bases, with 16 bases sitting between them. In germline, CDR1 is KGHSH, CDR2 LQKENI. The CDR3 DNA follows: TGTGCCAGCTCCCCGATGGAGCGCCAAGGAAACACCATATATTTT. Its protein is CASSPMERQGNTIYF. Drawing the rest from reference TRBV18 and TRBJ1-3, the complete variable domain is NAGVMQNPRHLVRRRGQEARLRCSPMKGHSHVYWYRQLPEEGLKFMVYLQKENIIDESGMPKERFSAEFPKEGPSILRIQQVVRGDSAAYFCASSPMERQGNTIYFGEGSWLTVV.

The gene calls are TRBV18 and TRBJ1-5, with 7 bases that match TRBD1. V lost 3 bases to trimming and J lost 0 bases; unmatched junction nucleotides: 5. The germline CDR1 and CDR2 sequences are KGHSH and LQKENI. This CDR3 is built from 16 residues. In DNA form, the CDR3 reads TGTGCCAGCTCACCTGGGACAGTCAGTAGCAATCAGCCCCAGCATTTT. It yields the protein CASSPGTVSSNQPQHF.

V gene TRBV6-1 combines with J gene TRBJ2-7; TRBD2 matches at 7 bases. Trimming took 0 bases from V and 3 from J; bases not matched to a gene: 5. Germline loops: CDR1 MNHNS, CDR2 SASEGT. This CDR3 has 15 amino acids. CDR3 bases: TGTGCCAGCAGTGAAGCAGGCGCTAGCGGCTACGAGCAGTACTTC. Translated: CASSEAGASGYEQYF.

V usage is TRBV6-1 and J usage is TRBJ2-5, with D possibly TRBD1 on 5 matching bases. V was clipped by 5 bases and J by 5 bases, with 12 bases between them. The CDR3 is made up of 13 amino acids. Germline CDR1 and CDR2: MNHNS and SASEGT. The CDR3: CASSLRGWETQYF. The CDR3 DNA follows: TGTGCCAGCAGTCTAAGGGGATGGGAGACCCAGTACTTC.

This clone turned up a few times. The chain is built from TRBV2 and TRBJ2-5; TRBD1 is a possible D gene (6 bases). Germline V CDR1 and CDR2: SNHLY, FYNNEI. The CDR3 is 14 residues long. Trimming shortened V by 4 bases and J by 5 bases, and 14 bases separated the two germline ends. CDR3 sequence: CASSGEQGRETQYF. In DNA form, the CDR3 reads TGTGCCAGCAGTGGAGAACAGGGTCGGGAGACCCAGTACTTC.

This clone was seen more than once but under ten times. The chain uses TRBV5-1 and TRBJ2-3; 12 bases match TRBD2. This CDR3 is built from 16 residues. Looked up from germline, CDR1 is SGHRS and CDR2 is YFSETQ. V lost 4 bases and J lost 4; bases outside the gene matches: 7. CDR3: CASSPTSGSAADTQYF. As DNA, the CDR3 is TGCGCCAGCAGCCCGACTAGCGGGAGTGCCGCAGATACGCAGTATTTT. The whole variable domain, filled in from reference TRBV5-1 and TRBJ2-3, reads KAGVTQTPRYLIKTRGQQVTLSCSPISGHRSVSWYQQTPGQGLQFLFEYFSETQRNKGNFPGRFSGRQFSNSRSEMNVSTLELGDSALYLCASSPTSGSAADTQYFGPGTRLTVL.

The chain uses TRBV27 and TRBJ2-3; weak D call: TRBD1 (5 bases). The CDR3 is 15 amino acids. V dropped 5 bases and J dropped 4 bases, with 16 bases sitting between them. Per germline, CDR1 MNHEY and CDR2 SMNVEV (reference sequence). The CDR3 region has the DNA TGTGCCAGCAGTGCTAGGGGTCTAGTCGCAGATACGCAGTATTTT. Residues: CASSARGLVADTQYF.